This T cell receptor (beta chain) was identified in a study of neurological immune-mediated disorders. Notes on the study in general: Multiple sclerosis patients had less TCR clonal expansion than even healthy controls, unlike HTLV-1-associated myelopathy. The absence of any CDR3 amino acid sequence shared by expanded clones across subjects suggests that repertoires were private in all groups.

This clonotype has at least ten counts. Its antigen is unknown. The germline gene is not matched at one end of the junction; a read error may be the cause. Germline V CDR1 and CDR2: KGHDR, SFDVKD. The CDR3 sequence is 13 residues long. cDNA synthesis was performed by 5'RACE with 10-nucleotide random UMIs. TCRdb recomputed calls from the 5' RACE reads with MiXCR, one row per CDR3 protein. The repertoire holds 70,000 to 90,000 distinct CDR3 sequences, about 5% seen once, with less than 2.5% in the top ten. The genes are TRBV24-1 and TRBJ1-1; D possibly corresponds to TRBD1 (6 bases). This receptor was identified in a young woman with multiple sclerosis. Sequencing was carried out using PBMCs. The CDR3 region is CASRGLGNTEAFF. Written as DNA, the CDR3 is TGTGCCTCCAGGGGTCTCGGGAACACTGAAGCTTTCTTT.